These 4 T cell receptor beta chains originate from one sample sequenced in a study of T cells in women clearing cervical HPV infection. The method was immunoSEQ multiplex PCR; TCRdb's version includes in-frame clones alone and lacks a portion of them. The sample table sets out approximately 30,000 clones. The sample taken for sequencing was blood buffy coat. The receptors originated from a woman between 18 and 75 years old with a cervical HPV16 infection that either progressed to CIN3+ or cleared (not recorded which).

The CDR3 bases that were read are TGTGCCAGTAGTATGACAGGGGGACCA. Its protein is CASSMTGGP. The CDR3 reads in full as CASSMTGGPAFF. V usage is TRBV19 and J usage is TRBJ1-1; TRBD1 aligns across 9 bases. Read data end 3 residues before the CDR3 end; the end is taken from the germline J gene. Germline V gene lookup returns CDR1 LNHDA and CDR2 SQIVND (reference sequence). The CDR3 totals 12 residues. The full variable domain, in which reference TRBV19 and TRBJ1-1 provide the parts outside the CDR3, is DGGITQSPKYLFRKEGQNVTLSCEQNLNHDAMYWYRQDPGQGLRLIYYSQIVNDFQKGDIAEGYSVSREKKESFPLTVTSAQKNPTAFYLCASSMTGGPAFFGQGTRLTVV.

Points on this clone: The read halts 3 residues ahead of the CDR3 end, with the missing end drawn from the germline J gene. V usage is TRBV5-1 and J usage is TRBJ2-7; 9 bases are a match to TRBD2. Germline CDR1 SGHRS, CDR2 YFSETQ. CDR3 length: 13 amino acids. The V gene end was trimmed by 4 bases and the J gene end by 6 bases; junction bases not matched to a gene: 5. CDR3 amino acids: CASSVGLAFEQYF. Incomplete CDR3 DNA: TGCGCCAGCAGCGTCGGACTAGCGTTCGAG. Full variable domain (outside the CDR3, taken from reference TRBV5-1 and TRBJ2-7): KAGVTQTPRYLIKTRGQQVTLSCSPISGHRSVSWYQQTPGQGLQFLFEYFSETQRNKGNFPGRFSGRQFSNSRSEMNVSTLELGDSALYLCASSVGLAFEQYFGPGTRLTVT.

CDR3 amino acids: CASSLDSGLYEQYF. The sequenced CDR3 bases are TGTGCCAGCAGCTTAGATAGCGGGCTCTACGAG. The J gene is TRBJ2-7, the V gene TRBV7-2; 7 nucleotides align to TRBD2. The read ends 3 residues before the CDR3 terminus; that terminus is restored from the germline J gene. V lost 1 base and J lost 3; bases outside the gene matches: 3. CDR3 length: 14 amino acids. The germline V gene encodes CDR1 SGHTA and CDR2 FQGNSA.

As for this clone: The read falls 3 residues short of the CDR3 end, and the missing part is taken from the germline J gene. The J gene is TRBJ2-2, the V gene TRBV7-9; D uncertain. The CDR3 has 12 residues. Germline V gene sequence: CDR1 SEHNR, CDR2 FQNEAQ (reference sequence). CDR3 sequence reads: CASSYINSPLFF. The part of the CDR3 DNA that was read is TGTGCCAGCAGCTACATTAATTCACCG.